The 8 T cell receptor beta chains presented below share a single source sample, sequenced in a study of spatial heterogeneity in lung cancer. Time point: sample taken at primary tumor resection. TCRdb passed the 5' RACE reads through MiXCR, listing each CDR3 protein once. The table includes 950 to 1,500 distinct CDR3 sequences, 25% to 30% detected once. The input for sequencing was normal lung tissue next to the tumor, taken at surgery. The receptors derive from a female donor with early-stage non-small cell lung cancer.

This chain uses TRBV7-2 with TRBJ2-7, with D uncertain. The V and J ends lost 1 base and 3 bases respectively, with 7 bases between them. The CDR3 loop spans 13 amino acids. The germline CDR1 and CDR2 sequences are SGHTA and FQGNSA. Here the CDR3 reads CASSLGASYEQYF. Written as DNA, the CDR3 is TGTGCCAGCAGCTTAGGGGCTAGCTACGAGCAGTACTTC.

The chain recombines TRBV20-1 with TRBJ2-3; TRBD2 matches 10 bases. Per the germline V gene, CDR1 is DFQATT and CDR2 is SNEGSKA (reference sequence). V shed 2 bases and J 0 bases; nucleotides not matched to a gene: 2. This CDR3 has 15 residues. The CDR3 coding sequence is TGCAGTGCTAGAAAGGGACTAGCGAGCACAGATACGCAGTATTTT. Its translation: CSARKGLASTDTQYF.

By share, this clonotype counts as large. CDR3 in DNA: TGTGCTAGTGGCGTGGACAGGGTGACAGATACGCAGTATTTT. This gives the protein CASGVDRVTDTQYF. The chain employs TRBV12-5 and TRBJ2-3, with TRBD1 identical over 8 bases. The V and J ends lost 6 bases and 3 bases, in that order; junction bases with no gene match: 5. The CDR3 extends over 14 amino acids. Looked up from germline, CDR1 is LGHNT and CDR2 is FRNRAP. Looking up the rest from reference TRBV12-5 and TRBJ2-3 gives the full variable domain: DARVTQTPRHKVTEMGQEVTMRCQPILGHNTVFWYRQTMMQGLELLAYFRNRAPLDDSGMPKDRFSAEMPDATLATLKIQPSEPRDSAVYFCASGVDRVTDTQYFGPGTRLTVL.

Relative to its sample, this clonotype is large. The chain links TRBV6-5 to TRBJ2-3; 9 nucleotides match TRBD2. The CDR3 length is 15 residues. Germline CDR1 reads MNHEY; CDR2 reads SVGAGI. Germline trimming cut 4 bases from V and 0 bases from J; bases unmatched to any gene: 2. The CDR3 here is CASSLAGASTDTQYF. CDR3 nucleotides: TGTGCCAGCAGTTTAGCGGGGGCTAGCACAGATACGCAGTATTTT.

The chain carries TRBV5-4 and TRBJ2-5, with D tentatively TRBD1 (7 bases). V was shortened by 4 bases and J by 0 bases, with 16 bases between the two germline ends. This CDR3 spans 16 amino acids. Looked up from germline, CDR1 is SGHNT and CDR2 is YYREEE (reference sequence). For the CDR3, the DNA is TGTGCCAGCAGCCTACTAGCCGGACAGGACCAAGAGACCCAGTACTTC. The encoded protein is CASSLLAGQDQETQYF. The complete variable domain, with remaining parts taken from reference TRBV5-4 and TRBJ2-5, reads ETGVTQSPTHLIKTRGQQVTLRCSSQSGHNTVSWYQQALGQGPQFIFQYYREEENGRGNFPPRFSGLQFPNYSSELNVNALELDDSALYLCASSLLAGQDQETQYFGPGTRLLVL.

The chain combines TRBV9 with TRBJ2-7; 7 nucleotides align to TRBD2. The J segment lost 2 bases and the V segment lost 3 bases, leaving 2 bases of the junction unmatched. The CDR3 is 13 amino acids. In germline, CDR1 is SGDLS, CDR2 YYNGEE. CDR3 coding DNA: TGTGCCAGCAGCGAGGGACTAACCTACGAGCAGTACTTC. This sequence encodes CASSEGLTYEQYF.

This chain connects TRBV20-1 to TRBJ2-3; D ambiguous. Germline CDR1 is DFQATT and CDR2 is SNEGSKA (reference sequence). Trimming took 5 bases from V and 6 from J, leaving 9 bases between them. CDR3 length: 11 residues. Here the CDR3 reads CSAATSDTQYF. CDR3 bases: TGCAGTGCTGCAACTTCCGATACGCAGTATTTT.

In its sample, this clonotype was seen a few times. The chain couples TRBV20-1 to TRBJ2-7; TRBD2 matches 10 bases. The CDR3 spans 15 residues. The V and J ends lost 6 bases and 2 bases, in that order; junction bases with no gene match: 10. Germline V gene lookup returns CDR1 DFQATT and CDR2 SNEGSKA (reference sequence). The CDR3 region is CSALGLAEFPYEQYF. The CDR3 DNA is TGCAGTGCCCTCGGACTAGCGGAATTCCCCTACGAGCAGTACTTC.